This TCR beta chain derives from a study of STAT5B mutations in CD4+ large granular lymphocyte leukemia. As to this clone: Its antigen is currently unknown.

This was a survey-level run. Here immunoSEQ multiplex PCR was the method, and the copy in TCRdb shows in-frame clones only, minus some. This sample has tens of thousands of clones, with approximately 84% found just once. Overall study findings and caveats: Patient CD4-sorted repertoires looked more clonal than healthy CD4+ repertoires, even without putative leukemic clones.

Source material: CD4+ T cells from blood buffy coats. The TCR originated in a human donor in good health.

The CDR3 is CASSPAGGNYGYTF. The DNA for the CDR3 is TGTGCCAGCAGCCCCGCAGGGGGAAACTATGGCTACACCTTC. V usage is TRBV13 and J usage is TRBJ1-2; TRBD1 matches at 7 bases. Germline assignment: CDR1 PRHDT and CDR2 FYEKMQ (reference sequence). CDR3 length: 14 amino acids. The ends lost 5 bases at V and 2 bases at J; junction bases unmatched: 5.